The clone carrying this TCR beta chain was counted a single time. This entry belongs to a study of blood T cell repertoires in COVID-19. Whole-study context: Samples of COVID-19 (acute and convalescent) were obtained from the United States, Italy and Spain.

J was trimmed by 2 bases and V by 4 bases; bases with no gene match: 8. The CDR3 has 16 residues. The germline gives CDR1 LNHDA, CDR2 SQIVND (reference sequence). The assay was immunoSEQ multiplex PCR, and TCRdb's table has in-frame clones only and misses some. The sample lists some 40,000 clones, about 89% seen once, with about 2.2% in the top ten. The TCR originated in a man in his fifties or sixties with active COVID-19. The V call is TRBV19, the J call TRBJ1-5, with TRBD1 identical over 7 bases. Material: peripheral blood. The CDR3 coding sequence is TGTGCCAGTAGTACTGACAGGGAAGGAGGCAATCAGCCCCAGCATTTT. It specifies CASSTDREGGNQPQHF.